This T cell receptor beta chain is from a study of blood T cell repertoires in COVID-19. Whole-study context: Samples came from the United States, Italy and Spain, spanning acute and convalescent COVID-19. T cells, B-cell-depleted T cells, or PBMCs provided the cDNA or gDNA that served as material.

In germline, CDR1 is SGHRS, CDR2 YFSETQ. The trim removed 4 bases at V and 6 bases at J, leaving 9 bases unmatched. The CDR3 sequence is 14 residues long. How the authors handled the data: The assay estimated nucleated cells by amplifying reference gene primers. Sequencing was performed with immunoSEQ multiplex PCR; in TCRdb, only in-frame clones are kept and a portion is missing. The DNA was the basis for D and trimming; V, J and clone size are from that table. The sample includes fewer than 110,000 clones, about three quarters seen only once; the top ten take about 4.5%. Sample: peripheral blood. V is TRBV5-1 and J is TRBJ2-7; 8 bases match TRBD1. The TCR sequence derives from a man in his 70s with acute or convalescent COVID-19. This CDR3 reads CASSNDRGAGEQYF. The CDR3, as DNA: TGCGCCAGCAGCAACGACAGGGGAGCTGGCGAGCAGTACTTC. The full variable domain, rest sourced from reference TRBV5-1 and TRBJ2-7, is KAGVTQTPRYLIKTRGQQVTLSCSPISGHRSVSWYQQTPGQGLQFLFEYFSETQRNKGNFPGRFSGRQFSNSRSEMNVSTLELGDSALYLCASSNDRGAGEQYFGPGTRLTVT.